Below, one T cell receptor (beta chain) is given with its context. The data originate from a study of blood T cell repertoires in COVID-19. Trimming left V 4 bases short and J 5 bases short, with 27 bases between. The V gene's germline CDR1 is GTSNPN and CDR2 SVGIG (reference sequence). CDR3 size: 17 residues. Only in-frame clones appear in the TCRdb table, and some are missing; sequencing was by immunoSEQ multiplex PCR. The sample yields roughly 150,000 clones, roughly 85% seen once. This sequence joins TRBV30 and TRBJ2-7, with a tentative D call TRBD1 (7 bases). The receptor was isolated from a woman in her seventies in a cohort exposed to, infected with or recovered from COVID-19 (not recorded which). Sequenced sample: PBMCs or T cells enriched from blood (not recorded which). The CDR3 reads CAWNPAWGRGDVHEQYF. The CDR3 bases are TGTGCCTGGAATCCAGCCTGGGGCAGGGGGGATGTCCACGAGCAGTACTTC.